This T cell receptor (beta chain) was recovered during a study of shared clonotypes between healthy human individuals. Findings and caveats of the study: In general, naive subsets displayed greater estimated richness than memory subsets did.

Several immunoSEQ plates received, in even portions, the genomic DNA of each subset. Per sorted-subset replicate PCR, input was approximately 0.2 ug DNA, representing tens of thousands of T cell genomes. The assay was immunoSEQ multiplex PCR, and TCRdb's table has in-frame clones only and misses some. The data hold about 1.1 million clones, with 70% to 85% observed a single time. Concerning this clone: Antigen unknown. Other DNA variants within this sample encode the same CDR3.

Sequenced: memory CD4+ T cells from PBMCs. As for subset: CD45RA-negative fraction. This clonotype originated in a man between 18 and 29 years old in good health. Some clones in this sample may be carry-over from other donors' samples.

CDR3 loop: CASSPTGANYGYTF. In DNA, the CDR3 is TGCGCCAGCAGCCCAACGGGAGCTAACTATGGCTACACCTTC. The rearrangement joins TRBV5-1 to TRBJ1-2; D ambiguous. The CDR3 contains 14 residues. Per the germline V gene, CDR1 is SGHRS and CDR2 is YFSETQ. The V gene lost 4 bases and the J gene lost 0 bases, with 10 bases spanning the gap.